This T cell receptor beta chain was profiled in a study of molecular identifiers for immune sequencing clone quantification. Study information: For replicates, RNA isolated from approximately 20,000 or 98,000 naive CD8 cells was divided into five portions, of which four were sequenced.

The CDR3 totals 13 residues. Germline V gene lookup returns CDR1 MGHRA and CDR2 YSYEKL. V lost 3 bases and J 6 bases, leaving 8 bases between the germline ends. Regarding the study as a whole: Jurkat TCR RNA spiked in from one cell could reportedly be detected among 1.1 million or so naive cells. Clones above 20 RNA copies contained over 98% of effector molecules but under 1% of naive ones.

This clonotype was counted at least ten times. Its antigen is not known. Previously published methods and listed TCR primers were used for the bulk TCR libraries. MiXCR, run by TCRdb on the PCR reads, gives a single entry per CDR3 protein. Of around 470,000 distinct CDR3 sequences listed, 20% to 25% are singletons. The chain combines TRBV4-1 with TRBJ1-4; weak D call: TRBD1 (5 bases). The TCR originated in a human donor in good health. Some libraries in this study had Jurkat cell RNA spiked in. The specimen sequenced was naive CD8+ T cells from blood, with Jurkat cell RNA spiked in. As to subset: FACS-sorted CD8+CD4-CCR7+CD45RA+ naive T cells. The CDR3 nucleotides read TGCGCCAGCAGCCAGGGGCAAGATGAAAAACTGTTTTTT. Its protein is CASSQGQDEKLFF.